Listed below are T cell receptor beta chains from one sample, sequenced in a study of cytomegalovirus exposure and HLA in healthy donors. Profiling relied on immunoSEQ multiplex PCR, and the TCRdb table lists in-frame clones only, not all of them. This table holds 65,000 to 85,000 clones, 79% found once. The sequenced sample was PBMCs. The receptors here all came from a woman aged 40 to 50 in good health and CMV-seropositive. The CDR3 runs from the conserved cysteine through the conserved F or W. Each record gives: clone size, V gene, J gene, CDR3 protein. Only part of the rows carry a size: once, few, many, or a class if the clone is expanded.

clone size: few
V gene: TRBV30
J gene: TRBJ2-1
CDR3 protein: CAWRPTILQFF

clone size: .
V gene: TRBV6-1
J gene: TRBJ1-1
CDR3 protein: CASRRDKPDTEAFF

clone size: .
V gene: TRBV9
J gene: TRBJ2-1
CDR3 protein: CASSVETSGGYKDEQFF

clone size: .
V gene: TRBV5-6
J gene: TRBJ2-1
CDR3 protein: CASRISVLDEQFF

clone size: .
V gene: TRBV6-1
J gene: TRBJ1-1
CDR3 protein: CASRTEGVENTEAFF

clone size: .
V gene: TRBV18
J gene: TRBJ1-1
CDR3 protein: CASSPDRSILSTEAFF

clone size: .
V gene: TRBV2
J gene: TRBJ2-2
CDR3 protein: CASNWGRVTGELFF

clone size: .
V gene: TRBV6-5
J gene: TRBJ2-7
CDR3 protein: CASSYGTGFPSEQYF

clone size: few
V gene: TRBV18
J gene: TRBJ2-1
CDR3 protein: CASSSHSNEQFF

clone size: .
V gene: TRBV9
J gene: TRBJ2-7
CDR3 protein: CASAAESGLHEQYF

clone size: once
V gene: TRBV6-1
J gene: TRBJ1-2
CDR3 protein: CASVGTGTGVGYTF

clone size: .
V gene: TRBV6-6
J gene: TRBJ1-5
CDR3 protein: CASCEGYSNQPQHF

clone size: .
V gene: TRBV7-6
J gene: TRBJ1-4
CDR3 protein: CASSLLQGGVNEKLFF

clone size: .
V gene: TRBV6-5
J gene: TRBJ2-5
CDR3 protein: CASRGGGARETQYF

clone size: .
V gene: TRBV9
J gene: TRBJ1-3
CDR3 protein: CASTRQGLTGNTIYF

clone size: .
V gene: TRBV28
J gene: TRBJ2-1
CDR3 protein: CASSRAGGPGNEQFF

clone size: once
V gene: TRBV5-1
J gene: TRBJ2-1
CDR3 protein: CASRVAEVDIDEQFF

clone size: few
V gene: TRBV5-6
J gene: TRBJ2-7
CDR3 protein: CASSLWGRAEEQYF

clone size: .
V gene: TRBV30
J gene: TRBJ1-6
CDR3 protein: CAWSPDGNGGSPLHF

clone size: .
V gene: TRBV4-1
J gene: TRBJ2-7
CDR3 protein: CASSLPAASRGGTDNEQYF

clone size: .
V gene: TRBV7-6
J gene: TRBJ2-1
CDR3 protein: CASSLDDPRAAPRGNEQFF

clone size: .
V gene: TRBV28
J gene: TRBJ2-7
CDR3 protein: CASSSATGQREQYF

clone size: few
V gene: TRBV19
J gene: TRBJ2-2
CDR3 protein: CASSIREFGELFF

clone size: .
V gene: TRBV6-1
J gene: TRBJ1-3
CDR3 protein: CASRRGTGMDLTIYF

clone size: few
V gene: TRBV5-6
J gene: TRBJ1-2
CDR3 protein: CASRPGLSVGYTF

clone size: .
V gene: TRBV5-1
J gene: TRBJ2-2
CDR3 protein: CASSLGVRDTGELFF

clone size: once
V gene: TRBV5-6
J gene: TRBJ2-5
CDR3 protein: CASRTLAGVGETQYF

clone size: few
V gene: TRBV19
J gene: TRBJ1-2
CDR3 protein: CASSTGTGSSGYTF

clone size: .
V gene: TRBV4-1
J gene: TRBJ2-7
CDR3 protein: CASSQWAGAGYEQYF

clone size: .
V gene: TRBV27
J gene: TRBJ1-5
CDR3 protein: CASRQSGRGENQPQHF

clone size: few
V gene: TRBV6-5
J gene: TRBJ1-1
CDR3 protein: CASKLTGRNTEAFF